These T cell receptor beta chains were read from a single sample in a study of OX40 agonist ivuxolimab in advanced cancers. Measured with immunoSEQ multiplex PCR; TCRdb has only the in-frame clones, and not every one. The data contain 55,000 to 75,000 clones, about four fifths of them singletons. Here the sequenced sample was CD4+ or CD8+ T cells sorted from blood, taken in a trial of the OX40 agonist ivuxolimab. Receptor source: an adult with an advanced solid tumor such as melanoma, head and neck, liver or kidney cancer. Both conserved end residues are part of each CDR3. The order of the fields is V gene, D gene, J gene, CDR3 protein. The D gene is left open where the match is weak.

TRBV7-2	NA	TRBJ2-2	CASSKSGHPNTGELFF
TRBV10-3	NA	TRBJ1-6	CAISEISNSPLHF
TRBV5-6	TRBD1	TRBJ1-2	CASSLARGQGDYGYTF
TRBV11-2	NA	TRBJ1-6	CASIRDTRSPPLHF
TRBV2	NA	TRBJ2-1	CASSDQAAYNEQFF
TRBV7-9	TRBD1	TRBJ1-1	CAGAGQGGTEAFF
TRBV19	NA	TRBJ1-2	CASSSDYGYTF
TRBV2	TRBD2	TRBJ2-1	CASSSTGGAKNEQFF
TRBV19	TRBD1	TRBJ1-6	CASTFEPVGQGRNSPLHF
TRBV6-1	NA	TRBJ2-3	CASSTGPQGTDTQYF
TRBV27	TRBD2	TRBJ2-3	CASSSSGQSTDTQYF
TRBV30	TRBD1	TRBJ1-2	CAASRQGGGYTF
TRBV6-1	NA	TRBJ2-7	CAIQGGGGYEQYF
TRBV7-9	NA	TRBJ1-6	CASSFLHFNSPLHF
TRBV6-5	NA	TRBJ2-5	CASSYSQGRRETQYF
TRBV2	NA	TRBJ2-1	CASRGDGIYNEQFF
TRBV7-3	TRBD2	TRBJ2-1	CASSPAPTSGVGNEQFF
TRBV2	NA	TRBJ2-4	CASSGELAKNIQYF
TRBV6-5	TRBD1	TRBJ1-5	CASSYSRTGGQPQHF
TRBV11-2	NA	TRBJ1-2	CASSPDAQRSNYGYTF
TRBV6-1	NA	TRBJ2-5	CASSQNRAKETQYF
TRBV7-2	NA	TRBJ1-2	CASSLRHGYTF
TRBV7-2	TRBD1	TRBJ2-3	CASSYRGGSGTDTQYF
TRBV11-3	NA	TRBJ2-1	CASSLGGGTYNEQFF
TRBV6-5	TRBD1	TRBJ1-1	CASSYSQTTGFPEAFF
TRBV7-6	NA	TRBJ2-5	CASSPSAGNARETQYF
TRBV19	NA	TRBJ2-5	CASSIHRVAETQYF
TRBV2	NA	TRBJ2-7	CASSGDRSSYEQYF
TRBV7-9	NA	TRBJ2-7	CASRPGPTYEQYF
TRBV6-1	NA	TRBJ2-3	CASSPGGGTDTQYF
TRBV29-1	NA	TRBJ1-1	CSPTVDVGDTEAFF
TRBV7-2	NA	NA	CASSPGREAYEQYF
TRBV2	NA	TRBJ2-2	CASSLRGRGERTGELFF
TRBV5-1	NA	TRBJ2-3	CASSLVPDTQYF
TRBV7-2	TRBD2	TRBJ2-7	CASSLALSGGGSEQYF